This T cell receptor beta chain was sequenced for a study of blood T cell repertoires in COVID-19. Study-wide context: Researchers got acute and convalescent COVID-19 samples from the United States, Italy and Spain. T cells, B-cell-depleted T cells, or PBMCs provided the cDNA or gDNA that served as material.

As handled by the study authors: Researchers report that nucleated cell counts were estimated from reference gene primer amplification. Repertoires were generated with immunoSEQ multiplex PCR, while TCRdb's copy carries only in-frame clones and drops some. The V and J calls and clone size are taken from that table; D and trimming were inferred from the DNA. The sample carries about 220,000 clones, around 81% recorded once. Between the trimmed V and J ends, which lost 4 bases and 0 bases, there was a span of 13 bases. The CDR3 runs 15 residues. Germline CDR1 and CDR2: SGHRS and YFSETQ. This TCR was recovered from a human donor in a cohort sampled during active COVID-19. The sample consisted of peripheral blood. The chain links TRBV5-1 to TRBJ1-1; a weak D match, TRBD1 (5 bases). The CDR3 region is CASSPLGGMNTEAFF. The DNA for the CDR3 is TGCGCCAGCAGCCCCCTCGGGGGGATGAACACTGAAGCTTTCTTT.